The clone carrying this T cell receptor beta chain has just a few counts. No antigen is known for it. Distinct nucleotide sequences in the sample also encode this CDR3. From germline, CDR1 is WSHSY and CDR2 SAAADI. The CDR3 is 14 amino acids. Trimming took 2 bases from V and 0 from J, leaving 7 bases between them. Treatment: some 20 received Ad26.COV2.S at low or high dose, single or two shots; roughly five received placebo; per-sample allocation not given. Vaccine and placebo recipients were sampled on day 63 after the first injection. This sample was taken from a study of Ad26.COV2.S vaccination and SARS-CoV-2 variants. Study details: Donor had been placed in the Ad26.COV2.S arm of the COV1001 trial. Intramuscular Ad26.COV2.S at 5x10^10 or 1x10^11 viral particles.

The table came from immunoSEQ multiplex PCR; TCRdb's copy has only in-frame clones and leaves some out. This sample yields around 300,000 clones, of which 88% are seen a single time; around 6.4% belongs to the top ten. Points from the study as a whole: Recipients given vaccine exceeded placebo recipients in spike-specific TCR breadth. Across vaccine and placebo recipients, the breadth of non-spike TCRs was similar.

The chain has TRBV10-2 and TRBJ1-1; D is ambiguous. This TCR derives from a person between 18 and 65 years old who received the Ad26.COV2.S COVID-19 vaccine or a placebo. Source: peripheral blood, taken in a trial of Ad26.COV2.S vaccine versus placebo. The CDR3 DNA is TGCGCCAGCAGTGAGGGCAGACTGAACACTGAAGCTTTCTTT. It yields the protein CASSEGRLNTEAFF.